Described below is a single T cell receptor (beta chain) sequence and its context. Its matching antigen is unknown. V was clipped by 0 bases and J by 1 base, with 10 bases between them. Germline V gene sequence: CDR1 SGHNT, CDR2 YYREEE (reference sequence). This CDR3 is 15 amino acids long. Clones were read by immunoSEQ multiplex PCR, and TCRdb kept only the in-frame ones, dropping some. This sample has over 85,000 clones, with more than 65% found just once. This sample was taken from a study of Ad26.COV2.S vaccination and SARS-CoV-2 variants. Study results and limitations: Vaccinated and placebo-treated recipients had similar non-spike TCR breadth.

The material sequenced was peripheral blood, taken after recovery from COVID-19. This rearrangement joins TRBV5-4 to TRBJ2-5; D possibly corresponds to TRBD2 (5 bases). The receptor was derived from a human donor who had recovered from COVID-19. CDR3 DNA sequence: TGTGCCAGCAGCTTGGAGAGCGGTATCCAAGAGACCCAGTACTTC. Translated: CASSLESGIQETQYF.